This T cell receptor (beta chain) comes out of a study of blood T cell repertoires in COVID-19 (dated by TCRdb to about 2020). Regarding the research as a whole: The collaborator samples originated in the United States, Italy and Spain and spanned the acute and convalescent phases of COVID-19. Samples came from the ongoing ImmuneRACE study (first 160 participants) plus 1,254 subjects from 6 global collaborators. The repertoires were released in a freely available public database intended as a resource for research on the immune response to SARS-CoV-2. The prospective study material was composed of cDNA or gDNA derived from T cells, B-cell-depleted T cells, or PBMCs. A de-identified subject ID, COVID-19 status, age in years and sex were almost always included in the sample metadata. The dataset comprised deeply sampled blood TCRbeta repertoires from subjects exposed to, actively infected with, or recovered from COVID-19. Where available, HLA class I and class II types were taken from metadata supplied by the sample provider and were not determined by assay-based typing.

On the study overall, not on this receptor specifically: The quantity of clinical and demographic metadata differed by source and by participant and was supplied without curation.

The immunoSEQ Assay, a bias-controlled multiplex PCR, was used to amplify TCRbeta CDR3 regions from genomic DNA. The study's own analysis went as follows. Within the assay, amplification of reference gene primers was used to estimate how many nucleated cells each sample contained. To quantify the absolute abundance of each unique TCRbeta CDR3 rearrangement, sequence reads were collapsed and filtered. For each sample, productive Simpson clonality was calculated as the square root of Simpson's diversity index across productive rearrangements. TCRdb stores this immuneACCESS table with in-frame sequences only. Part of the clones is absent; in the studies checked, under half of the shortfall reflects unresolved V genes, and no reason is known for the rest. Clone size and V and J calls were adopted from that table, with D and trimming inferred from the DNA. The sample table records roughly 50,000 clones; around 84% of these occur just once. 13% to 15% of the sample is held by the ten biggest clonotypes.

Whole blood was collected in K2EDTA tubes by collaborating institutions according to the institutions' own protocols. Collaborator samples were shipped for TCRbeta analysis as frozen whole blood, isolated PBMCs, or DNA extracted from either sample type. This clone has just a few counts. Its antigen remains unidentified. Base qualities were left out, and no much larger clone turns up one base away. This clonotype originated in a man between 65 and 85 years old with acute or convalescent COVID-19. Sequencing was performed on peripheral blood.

This receptor has the CDR3 CASSKARLDSTGELFF. The nucleotides are TGTGCCAGCAGCAAAGCGCGACTAGACTCGACCGGGGAGCTGTTTTTT. The rearrangement joined TRBV21-1 to TRBJ2-2; TRBD2 reflects the table's D call only, with no check against the DNA. TRBV21-1 is described as a pseudogene. Taken from cysteine to phenylalanine, the CDR3 has 16 residues. Of the read, only the CDR3 DNA is kept; its 48 bases are in frame from base 1.